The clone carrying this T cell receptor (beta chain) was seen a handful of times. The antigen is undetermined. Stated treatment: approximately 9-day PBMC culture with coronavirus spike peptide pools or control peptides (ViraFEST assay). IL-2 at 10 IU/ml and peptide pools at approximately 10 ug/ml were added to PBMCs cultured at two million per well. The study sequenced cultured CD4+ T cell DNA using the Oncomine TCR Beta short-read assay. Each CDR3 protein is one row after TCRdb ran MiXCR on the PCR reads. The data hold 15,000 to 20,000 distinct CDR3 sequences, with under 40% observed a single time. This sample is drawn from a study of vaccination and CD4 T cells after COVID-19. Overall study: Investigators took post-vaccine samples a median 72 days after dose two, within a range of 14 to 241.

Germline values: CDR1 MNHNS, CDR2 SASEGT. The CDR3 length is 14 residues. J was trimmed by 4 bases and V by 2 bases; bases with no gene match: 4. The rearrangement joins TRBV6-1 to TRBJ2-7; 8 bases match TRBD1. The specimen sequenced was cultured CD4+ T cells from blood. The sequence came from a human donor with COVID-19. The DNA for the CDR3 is TGTGCCAGCAGTGAACCGGGACAGGCATACGAGCAGTACTTC. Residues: CASSEPGQAYEQYF.